Listed below are T cell receptor beta chains from one sample, sequenced in a study of cytomegalovirus exposure and HLA in healthy donors. Clones were read by immunoSEQ multiplex PCR, and TCRdb kept only the in-frame ones, dropping some. The table has some 40,000 clones, 68% seen once. Input material: PBMCs. The receptors here all came from a man in his forties in good health and CMV-seronegative. The CDR3 runs from the conserved cysteine through the conserved F or W.

v_gene: TRBV6-5; CDR3aa: CASRVAGGTDTQYF
v_gene: TRBV4-1; CDR3aa: CASSARQGLNTEAFF
v_gene: TRBV2; CDR3aa: CASRNRRGQANEKLFF
v_gene: TRBV7-2; CDR3aa: CASSLARGELFF
v_gene: TRBV10-3; CDR3aa: CAISETGYEQYF
v_gene: TRBV5-6; CDR3aa: CASSFPSGEQYF
v_gene: TRBV7-8; CDR3aa: CASSRDRVGNQPQHF
v_gene: TRBV28; CDR3aa: CASSSGQGYDEKLFF
v_gene: TRBV2; CDR3aa: CASSEAGDRRQETQYF
v_gene: TRBV7-9; CDR3aa: CASSSWDRSTDTQYF
v_gene: TRBV14; CDR3aa: CASSQGQGGYEQYF
v_gene: TRBV15; CDR3aa: CATSRGGRSSYEQYF
v_gene: TRBV27; CDR3aa: CASSTFAGGFAEAFF
v_gene: TRBV6-1; CDR3aa: CASSEGRGLREKLFF
v_gene: TRBV11-3; CDR3aa: CASSFSGQGYYEQYF
v_gene: TRBV6-5; CDR3aa: CASSPGRGRSEQYF
v_gene: TRBV7-7; CDR3aa: CASSPSGFPTDTQYF
v_gene: TRBV28; CDR3aa: CASSLTGQGQETQYF
v_gene: TRBV14; CDR3aa: CASHTLSPFSQVRGYEQYF
v_gene: TRBV5-1; CDR3aa: CASFLQGRETQYF
v_gene: TRBV28; CDR3aa: CASSQIGVYTGELFF
v_gene: TRBV9; CDR3aa: CASGRGLGQPQHF
v_gene: TRBV2; CDR3aa: CASGRGQGGTDTQYF
v_gene: TRBV18; CDR3aa: CASSPDQGPSETQYF
v_gene: TRBV6-4; CDR3aa: CASRGDRGLGSPLHF
v_gene: TRBV30; CDR3aa: CATGEETQYF
v_gene: TRBV9; CDR3aa: CASGTRGAGDSPLHF
v_gene: TRBV29-1; CDR3aa: CSVEEATSGNTIYF
v_gene: TRBV5-4; CDR3aa: CASSLGRGGRGNEKLFF
v_gene: TRBV5-5; CDR3aa: CASSLDSTQYF
v_gene: TRBV7-2; CDR3aa: CASSVGQKMNTEAFF
v_gene: TRBV6-4; CDR3aa: CPLSPPGLAYQETQYF
v_gene: TRBV18; CDR3aa: CASSPSSYNEQFF
v_gene: TRBV29-1; CDR3aa: CSVEDLDRGWYTEAFF
v_gene: TRBV19; CDR3aa: CASSIWAASNQPQHF
v_gene: TRBV5-1; CDR3aa: CASSLNIGGQNTEAFF
v_gene: TRBV28; CDR3aa: CASSQAGTGSYEQYF
v_gene: TRBV5-1; CDR3aa: CASRQGAAAEAFF
v_gene: TRBV2; CDR3aa: CASTPPGSGANVLTF
v_gene: TRBV9; CDR3aa: CASSAGGQGEGYGYTF
v_gene: TRBV27; CDR3aa: CASSLWAGGDEQYF
v_gene: TRBV5-6; CDR3aa: CASSLTGIREKLFF
v_gene: TRBV28; CDR3aa: CASRPGTGDNTEAFF
v_gene: TRBV30; CDR3aa: CAWVGANYGYTF
v_gene: TRBV4-1; CDR3aa: CASSQRERAEAPYGYTF
v_gene: TRBV5-4; CDR3aa: CASSKGTSGGAGETQYF
v_gene: TRBV6-5; CDR3aa: CASTYEGGGTDTQYF
v_gene: TRBV11-3; CDR3aa: CASSRTSGGALYNEQFF
v_gene: TRBV9; CDR3aa: CASSVDGRGGRETQYF
v_gene: TRBV6-5; CDR3aa: CVQGGRGNQPQHF
v_gene: TRBV9; CDR3aa: CASSVRGGPDTQYF
v_gene: TRBV30; CDR3aa: CAWSAPGQGARGYTF
v_gene: TRBV9; CDR3aa: CASSLGSHTDTQYF
v_gene: TRBV5-1; CDR3aa: CASSLTSGGRGNEQFF
v_gene: TRBV4-2; CDR3aa: CASSYLAGGEETQYF
v_gene: TRBV6-5; CDR3aa: CASSYTGLVGNEQYF
v_gene: TRBV5-1; CDR3aa: CASSLARDNEQFF
v_gene: TRBV2; CDR3aa: CASSSRFGEKVETQYF